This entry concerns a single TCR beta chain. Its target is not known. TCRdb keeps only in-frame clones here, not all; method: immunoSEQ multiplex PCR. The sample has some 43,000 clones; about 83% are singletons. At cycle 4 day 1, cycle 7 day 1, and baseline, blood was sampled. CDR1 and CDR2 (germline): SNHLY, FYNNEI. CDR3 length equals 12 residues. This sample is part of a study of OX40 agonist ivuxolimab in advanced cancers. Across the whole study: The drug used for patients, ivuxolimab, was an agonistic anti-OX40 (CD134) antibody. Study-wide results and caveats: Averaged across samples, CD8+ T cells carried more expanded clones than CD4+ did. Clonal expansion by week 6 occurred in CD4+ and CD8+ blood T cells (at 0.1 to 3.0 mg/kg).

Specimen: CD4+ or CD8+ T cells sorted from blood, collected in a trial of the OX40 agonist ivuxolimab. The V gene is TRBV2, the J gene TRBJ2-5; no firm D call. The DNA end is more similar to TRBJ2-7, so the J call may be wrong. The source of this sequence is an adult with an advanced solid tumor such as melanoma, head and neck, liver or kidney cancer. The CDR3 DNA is TGTGCCAGCAGTGGGCCATCCTACGAGCAGTACTTC. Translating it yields CASSGPSYEQYF.